Below are 27 T cell receptor beta chains sequenced from a single sample in a study of liver allograft versus peripheral blood T cells (dated by TCRdb to 2019 to 2021). Looking at the study overall: T cell receptor repertoires present within transplanted livers were compared with repertoires in the peripheral blood of liver transplant recipients.

The run used an Illumina MiSeq. TCRdb reprocessed the public reads (quality trimming at Q25 with fastp, clone calling with MiXCR) and kept in-frame beta chains. Duplicate CDR3 protein sequences are folded into a single record with the most common DNA and genes. A total of over 5,500 distinct CDR3 sequences appear in this sample, approximately 16% of them only once. Clones ranked in the top ten supply about 47% of the sample. These receptors were collected from a human patient who had a liver transplant. After a transplant, some T cells may be of graft donor origin.

The chain couples TRBV28 to TRBJ2-1, with TRBD2 matching 11 bases. The CDR3 sequence is 13 residues long. The junction had 1 base not matched to a gene; V was cut back by 3 bases and J by 9 bases. Germline CDR1 MDHEN, CDR2 SYDVKM. CDR3 loop: CASSFSGGVEQFF. Here the CDR3 DNA reads TGTGCCAGCAGTTTTAGCGGGGGGGTTGAGCAGTTCTTC.

By share of the sample, this clonotype is medium-sized. The genes are TRBV28 and TRBJ1-4; D perhaps matches TRBD1 (6 bases). Germline CDR1 MDHEN, CDR2 SYDVKM. Trimming shortened V by 6 bases and J by 2 bases, and 10 bases separated the two germline ends. CDR3 length: 14 residues. CDR3 amino acids: CASSYRVTNEKLFF. CDR3 bases: TGTGCCAGCAGCTACAGGGTCACTAATGAAAAACTGTTTTTT.

Within the sample, this clonotype is medium-sized. The CDR3 coding sequence is TGTGCCAGCAGTTACGAGACAGGGGCCAATGAGCAGTTCTTC. This encodes CASSYETGANEQFF. The V and J genes are TRBV6-2 or TRBV6-3 and TRBJ2-1, with TRBD1 matching over 8 bases. Germline V gene lookup returns CDR1 MNHEY and CDR2 SVGEGT. The CDR3 extends over 14 amino acids. V dropped 2 bases and J dropped 6; count of bases not matched to a gene: 3.

This clonotype has just a few counts. The rearrangement uses TRBV20-1 and TRBJ2-3, with 8 nucleotides matching TRBD1. Germline loops: CDR1 DFQATT, CDR2 SNEGSKA (reference sequence). The CDR3 has 14 amino acids. The CDR3 is CRTGRQGFPDTQYF. CDR3 nucleotide sequence: TGCAGGACGGGGCGACAGGGGTTTCCAGATACGCAGTATTTT.

This clonotype has only one observation. The V and J genes are TRBV24-1 and TRBJ2-3, with TRBD1 matching over 10 bases. Germline assignment: CDR1 KGHDR and CDR2 SFDVKD. V was pared by 6 bases and J by 0 bases, with 5 bases of the junction left unmatched. The CDR3 sequence is 16 residues long. As DNA, the CDR3 is TGTGCCACCAGTCCGGGACAGGGGTCGAGCACAGATACGCAGTATTTT. Translation gives CATSPGQGSSTDTQYF.

This clonotype was detected ten times or more. V gene TRBV6-5 combines with J gene TRBJ2-7; D tentatively reads TRBD1 or TRBD2 (5 bases each). Germline V gives CDR1 MNHEY, CDR2 SVGAGI. V was cut by 2 bases and J by 2 bases, with 7 bases left in between. CDR3 length equals 13 residues. The CDR3 DNA sequence: TGTGCCAGCAGTTACGGGGGACCCTACGAGCAGTACTTC. Amino acids: CASSYGGPYEQYF.

Ten or more counts support this clonotype. This chain connects TRBV28 to TRBJ2-3, with 14 positions matching TRBD2. The V gene end was trimmed by 5 bases and the J gene end by 2 bases; junction bases not matched to a gene: 9. CDR1 is MDHEN, CDR2 SYDVKM, per germline. The CDR3 sequence is 18 residues long. CDR3 region: CASSLGTSGSIHTDTQYF. Written as DNA, the CDR3 is TGTGCCAGCAGTCTCGGGACTAGCGGGAGCATTCACACAGATACGCAGTATTTT.

Many counts were recorded for this clonotype. J is TRBJ1-2 and V is TRBV27; 7 bases align to TRBD1. Germline V gene sequence: CDR1 MNHEY, CDR2 SMNVEV (reference sequence). The CDR3 length is 15 residues. V was pared by 5 bases and J by 5 bases, with 11 bases of the junction left unmatched. CDR3 sequence: CASSAQQGSGYGYTF. CDR3 DNA sequence: TGTGCCAGCAGTGCCCAACAGGGGTCTGGATATGGCTACACCTTC.

This clonotype came up many times. V usage is TRBV24-1 and J usage is TRBJ2-1; TRBD2 aligns across 7 bases. Germline V gene sequence: CDR1 KGHDR, CDR2 SFDVKD. The CDR3 length is 15 residues. With V trimmed by 3 bases and J by 4 bases, 5 bases remained unmatched. CDR3 in DNA: TGTGCCACCAGTGATACTAGCGACCTATACAATGAGCAGTTCTTC. Translated, it gives CATSDTSDLYNEQFF.

Regarding this clonotype: One end of the junction varies from germline; a read error may be responsible. The chain carries TRBV7-9 and TRBJ1-5, with D tentatively TRBD1 (6 bases). Per germline, CDR1 SEHNR and CDR2 FQNEAQ (reference sequence). The CDR3 runs to 15 residues. CDR3 bases: TGTGCCAGCAGCTCAGGGGTCTCAGGCAATCAGTCCCAGCATTTT. Translation gives CASSSGVSGNQSQHF.

By share, this clonotype ranks as medium-sized (0.01 to 0.1%). This sequence joins TRBV5-4 and TRBJ2-4, with 9 positions matching TRBD2. Trimming took 4 bases from V and 6 from J; bases not matched to a gene: 8. Germline assignment: CDR1 SGHNT and CDR2 YYREEE (reference sequence). This CDR3 has 15 amino acids. This CDR3 is CASSPRGGLRNIQYF. CDR3 sequence (DNA): TGTGCCAGCAGCCCGCGGGGGGGCCTACGAAACATTCAGTACTTC.

By share, this clonotype counts as medium-sized. One end of the junction is discordant with germline, which a read error may explain. The rearrangement links TRBV29-1 to TRBJ2-7, with a tentative D call TRBD1 (5 bases). Germline V CDR1 and CDR2: SQVTM, ANQGSEA. The CDR3 is 12 residues long. CDR3 in amino acids: CSVEDDSYEQYF. The DNA for the CDR3 is TGCAGCGTCGAAGACGACAGCTACGAGCAGTACTTC.

By frequency in the sample, this clonotype is medium-sized (0.01 to 0.1%). The genes are TRBV29-1 and TRBJ1-2; D perhaps matches TRBD1 (5 bases). The CDR3 extends over 13 amino acids. V dropped 2 bases and J dropped 5 bases, with 12 bases sitting between them. Germline loops: CDR1 SQVTM, CDR2 ANQGSEA. CDR3 DNA: TGCAGCGTTGAAATAGACAGCCATTATGGCTACACCTTC. This codes for CSVEIDSHYGYTF.

This clonotype appeared many times. This chain connects TRBV9 to TRBJ1-2; D is possibly TRBD1 (5 bases). V was clipped by 4 bases and J by 5 bases, with 24 bases between them. The CDR3 is 17 amino acids. Germline CDR1 SGDLS, CDR2 YYNGEE. CDR3 DNA: TGTGCCAGCAGCTCCTCGGATGGGGCCGCCGTTCTGTATGGCTACACCTTC. Amino acids: CASSSSDGAAVLYGYTF. Supplemented by reference TRBV9 and TRBJ1-2, the full variable domain reads DSGVTQTPKHLITATGQRVTLRCSPRSGDLSVYWYQQSLDQGLQFLIQYYNGEERAKGNILERFSAQQFPDLHSELNLSSLELGDSALYFCASSSSDGAAVLYGYTFGSGTRLTVV.

In its sample, this clonotype is medium-sized. The chain joins TRBV28 to TRBJ1-2; D may be TRBD1 (5 bases). CDR3 length equals 13 residues. CDR1 and CDR2 from the germline V gene are MDHEN and SYDVKM. Trimming removed 3 bases at V and 5 bases at J, with 10 bases between. CDR3 nucleotide sequence: TGTGCCAGCAGTTTTCGGGGGATTTATGGCTACACCTTC. Amino acid sequence: CASSFRGIYGYTF.

This clonotype has at least ten counts. J is TRBJ1-5 and V is TRBV27, with D possibly being TRBD1 (5 bases). CDR3 length: 13 amino acids. Trimming shortened V by 4 bases and J by 7 bases, and 11 bases separated the two germline ends. Germline V gene lookup returns CDR1 MNHEY and CDR2 SMNVEV (reference sequence). The CDR3 here is CASSSGQLQPQHF. Written as DNA, the CDR3 is TGTGCCAGCAGTTCAGGGCAGCTACAGCCCCAGCATTTT.

The CDR3 coding sequence is TGTGCCAGCAGCTTAGAGACAGGGTGGAATGAGCAGTTCTTC. Translating gives CASSLETGWNEQFF. The rearrangement links TRBV7-9 to TRBJ2-1; 7 bases line up with TRBD1. The CDR3 sequence is 14 residues long. The germline CDR1 and CDR2 sequences are SEHNR and FQNEAQ (reference sequence). V was pared by 1 base and J by 7 bases, with 4 bases of the junction left unmatched.

This clonotype was observed at least ten times. The chain has TRBV19 and TRBJ2-7, with a tentative D call TRBD2 (6 bases). V dropped 6 bases and J dropped 5 bases, with 23 bases sitting between them. CDR3 length: 16 amino acids. In germline, CDR1 is LNHDA, CDR2 SQIVND (reference sequence). CDR3 protein: CASSHTGLSKPHEQYF. In DNA form, the CDR3 reads TGTGCCAGTAGCCATACGGGACTTTCAAAGCCCCACGAGCAGTACTTC.

A few counts support this clonotype. This rearrangement joins TRBV12-3 or TRBV12-4 to TRBJ2-1; no clear D gene. The CDR3 runs 13 residues. Trimming stripped 1 base from V and 8 bases from J, with 9 bases between. The DNA for the CDR3 is TGTGCCAGCAGTTTAGGGCCGGTGGATGAGCAGTTCTTC. Encoded protein: CASSLGPVDEQFF.

This clonotype showed up many times. The rearrangement links TRBV20-1 to TRBJ1-2; 7 nucleotides line up with TRBD1. The trim removed 3 bases at V and 3 bases at J, leaving 13 bases unmatched. The CDR3 loop spans 16 amino acids. Germline CDR1 reads DFQATT; CDR2 reads SNEGSKA (reference sequence). The CDR3 spells CSARGLGGGVDYGYTF. CDR3 sequence (DNA): TGCAGTGCTAGGGGGTTGGGAGGGGGCGTTGACTATGGCTACACCTTC.

By proportion, this clonotype is medium-sized. This rearrangement joins TRBV30 to TRBJ1-2, with 9 bases identical to TRBD1. V lost 0 bases and J lost 4; bases outside the gene matches: 3. Germline lookup yields CDR1 GTSNPN and CDR2 SVGIG (reference sequence). This CDR3 has 14 residues. DNA for the CDR3: TGTGCCTGGAGTGTAGGGGGACAGGGCTATGGCTACACCTTC. Translation: CAWSVGGQGYGYTF.

By sample share, this clonotype is medium-sized. This chain joins TRBV6-5 and TRBJ1-2; 7 bases agree with TRBD1. Looked up from germline, CDR1 is MNHEY and CDR2 is SVGAGI. This CDR3 is 17 amino acids long. V trimming: 6 bases; J trimming: 1 base; junction bases outside the gene matches: 14. In DNA, the CDR3 is TGTGCCAGCAGCCTCTCGACCTTCGGGGACAGTAACTATGGCTACACCTTC. This sequence encodes CASSLSTFGDSNYGYTF.

This clonotype was seen only a few times. The J gene is TRBJ1-1, the V gene TRBV28, with D hard to call. Germline values: CDR1 MDHEN, CDR2 SYDVKM. The CDR3 sequence is 11 residues long. Trimming left V 4 bases short and J 3 bases short, with 3 bases between. CDR3 sequence (DNA): TGTGCCAGCAGTTCTGACACTGAAGCTTTCTTT. It is translated as CASSSDTEAFF.

This clonotype has more than one count but fewer than ten. The chain is built from TRBV20-1 and TRBJ2-7; possibly TRBD1 for D (5 bases). The CDR3 has 11 residues. Trimming shortened V by 3 bases and J by 4 bases, and 7 bases separated the two germline ends. The germline CDR1 and CDR2 sequences are DFQATT and SNEGSKA (reference sequence). As DNA, the CDR3 is TGCAGTGCTAGCCGACAGTACGAGCAGTACTTC. This gives the protein CSASRQYEQYF.

The J gene is TRBJ1-2, the V gene TRBV28, with 10 bases matching TRBD1. The J segment lost 4 bases and the V segment lost 7 bases, leaving 6 bases of the junction unmatched. Germline values: CDR1 MDHEN, CDR2 SYDVKM. The CDR3 contains 14 residues. In nucleotides, the CDR3 is TGTGCCAGCACTGAGGACAGGGGGGTCTATGGCTACACCTTC. It encodes CASTEDRGVYGYTF.

The chain is built from TRBV12-5 and TRBJ2-3; no reliable D call. V lost 4 bases and J lost 2, with 10 bases in between. Germline assignment: CDR1 LGHNT and CDR2 FRNRAP. This CDR3 contains 14 residues. This chain's CDR3 is CASGYDPPTDTQYF. The CDR3 coding sequence is TGTGCTAGTGGTTATGACCCGCCCACAGATACGCAGTATTTT.

The rearrangement joins TRBV28 to TRBJ1-6; D not resolved. CDR1 and CDR2 (germline): MDHEN, SYDVKM. The CDR3 spans 13 residues. Trimming cost V 3 bases and J 7 bases, with 7 bases left between them. CDR3 loop: CASSFAQNSPLHF. In DNA, the CDR3 is TGTGCCAGCAGTTTCGCACAAAATTCACCCCTCCACTTT.